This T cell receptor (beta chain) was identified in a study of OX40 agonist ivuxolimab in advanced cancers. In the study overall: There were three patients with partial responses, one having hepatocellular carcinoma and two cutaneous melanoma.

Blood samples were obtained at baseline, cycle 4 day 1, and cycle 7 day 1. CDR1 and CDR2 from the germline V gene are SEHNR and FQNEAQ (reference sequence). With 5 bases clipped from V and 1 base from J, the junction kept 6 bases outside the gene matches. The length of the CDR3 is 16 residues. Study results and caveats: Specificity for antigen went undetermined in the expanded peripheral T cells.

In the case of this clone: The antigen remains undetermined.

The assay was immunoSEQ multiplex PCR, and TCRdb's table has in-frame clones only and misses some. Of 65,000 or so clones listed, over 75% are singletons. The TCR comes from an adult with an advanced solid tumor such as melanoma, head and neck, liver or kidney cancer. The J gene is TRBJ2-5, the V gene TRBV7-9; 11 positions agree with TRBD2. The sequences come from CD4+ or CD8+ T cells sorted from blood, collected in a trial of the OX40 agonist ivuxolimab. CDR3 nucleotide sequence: TGTGCCAGCAGCCCTTCTAGCGGGGGGACCCAAGAGACCCAGTACTTC. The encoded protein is CASSPSSGGTQETQYF.